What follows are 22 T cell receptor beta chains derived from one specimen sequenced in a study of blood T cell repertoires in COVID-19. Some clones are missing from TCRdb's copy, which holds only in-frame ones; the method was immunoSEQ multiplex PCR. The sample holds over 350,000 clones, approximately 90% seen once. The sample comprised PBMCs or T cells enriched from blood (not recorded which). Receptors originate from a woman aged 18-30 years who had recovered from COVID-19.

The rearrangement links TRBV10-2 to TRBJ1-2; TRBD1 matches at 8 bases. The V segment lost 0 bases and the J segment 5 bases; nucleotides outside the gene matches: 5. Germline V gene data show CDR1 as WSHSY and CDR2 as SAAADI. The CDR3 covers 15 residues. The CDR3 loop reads CASSESPGQAYGYTF. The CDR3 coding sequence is TGCGCCAGCAGTGAGTCGCCGGGACAGGCGTATGGCTACACCTTC.

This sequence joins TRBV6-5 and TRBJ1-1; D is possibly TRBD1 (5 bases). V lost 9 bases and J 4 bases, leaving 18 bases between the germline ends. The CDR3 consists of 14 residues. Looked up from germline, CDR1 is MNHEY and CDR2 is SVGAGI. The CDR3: CASRRGEGSTEAFF. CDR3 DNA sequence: TGTGCCAGTCGCCGGGGGGAGGGTAGCACTGAAGCTTTCTTT.

Here the CDR3 reads CASSLAAAGGETQYF. CDR3 sequence (DNA): TGCGCCAGCAGCTTGGCCGCGGCAGGGGGAGAGACCCAGTACTTC. This chain links TRBV5-1 with TRBJ2-5; 7 bases fit TRBD1. J lost 4 bases, V lost 0 bases, and 6 bases had no gene match. Germline V gene lookup returns CDR1 SGHRS and CDR2 YFSETQ. CDR3 length: 15 amino acids.

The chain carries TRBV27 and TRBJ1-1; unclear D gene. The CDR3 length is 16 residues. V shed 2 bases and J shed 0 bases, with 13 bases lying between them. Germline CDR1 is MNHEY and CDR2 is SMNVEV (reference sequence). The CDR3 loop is CASSLEPVFMNTEAFF. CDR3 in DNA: TGTGCCAGCAGTTTAGAACCGGTTTTCATGAACACTGAAGCTTTCTTT.

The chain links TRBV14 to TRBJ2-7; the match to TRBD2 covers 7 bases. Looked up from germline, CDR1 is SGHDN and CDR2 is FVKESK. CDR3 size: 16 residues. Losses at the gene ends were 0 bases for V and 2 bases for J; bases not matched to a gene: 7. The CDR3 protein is CASSQEPMGGTYEQYF. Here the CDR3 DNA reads TGTGCCAGCAGCCAAGAACCCATGGGAGGGACCTACGAGCAGTACTTC.

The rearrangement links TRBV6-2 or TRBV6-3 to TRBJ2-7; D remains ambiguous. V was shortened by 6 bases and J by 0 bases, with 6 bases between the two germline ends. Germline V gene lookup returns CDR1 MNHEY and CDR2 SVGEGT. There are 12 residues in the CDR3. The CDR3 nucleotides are TGTGCCAGCAGCCATAGCTCCTACGAGCAGTACTTC. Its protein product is CASSHSSYEQYF.

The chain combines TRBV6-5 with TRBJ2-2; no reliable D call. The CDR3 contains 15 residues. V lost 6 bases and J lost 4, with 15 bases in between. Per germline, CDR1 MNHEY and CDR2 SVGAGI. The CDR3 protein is CASSPGPTITGELFF. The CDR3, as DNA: TGTGCCAGCAGCCCGGGTCCTACGATCACCGGGGAGCTGTTTTTT.

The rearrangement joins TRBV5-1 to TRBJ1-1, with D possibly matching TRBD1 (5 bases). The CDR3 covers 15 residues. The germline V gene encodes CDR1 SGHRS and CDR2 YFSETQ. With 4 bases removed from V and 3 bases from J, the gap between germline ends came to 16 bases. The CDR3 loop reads CASSPQGLLDTEAFF. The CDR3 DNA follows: TGCGCCAGCAGCCCTCAGGGATTGCTTGACACTGAAGCTTTCTTT.

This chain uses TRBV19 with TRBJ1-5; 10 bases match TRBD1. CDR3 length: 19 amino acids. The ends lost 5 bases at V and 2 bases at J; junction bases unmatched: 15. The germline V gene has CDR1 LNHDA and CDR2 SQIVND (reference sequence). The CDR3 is CASSRKTGTGVGGNQPQHF. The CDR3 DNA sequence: TGTGCCAGTAGTCGTAAAACCGGGACAGGGGTGGGAGGCAATCAGCCCCAGCATTTT.

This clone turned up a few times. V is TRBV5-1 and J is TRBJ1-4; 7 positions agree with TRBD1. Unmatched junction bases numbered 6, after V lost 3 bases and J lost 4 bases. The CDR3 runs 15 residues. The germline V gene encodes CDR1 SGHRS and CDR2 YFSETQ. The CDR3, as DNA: TGCGCCAGCAGCTCCTCCGGGACAGTTAATGAAAAACTGTTTTTT. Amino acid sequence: CASSSSGTVNEKLFF.

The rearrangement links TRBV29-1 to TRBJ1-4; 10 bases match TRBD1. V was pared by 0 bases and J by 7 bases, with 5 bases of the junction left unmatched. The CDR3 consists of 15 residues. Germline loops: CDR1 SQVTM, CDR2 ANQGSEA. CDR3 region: CSVEETGGFGEKLFF. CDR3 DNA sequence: TGCAGCGTTGAAGAGACAGGGGGCTTCGGTGAAAAACTGTTTTTT.

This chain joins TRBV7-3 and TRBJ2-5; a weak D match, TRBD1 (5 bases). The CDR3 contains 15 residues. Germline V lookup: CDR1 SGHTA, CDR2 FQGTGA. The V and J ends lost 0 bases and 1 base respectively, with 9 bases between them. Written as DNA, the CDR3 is TGTGCCAGCAGCTTAACAAGCAGGGTCCAAGAGACCCAGTACTTC. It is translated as CASSLTSRVQETQYF.

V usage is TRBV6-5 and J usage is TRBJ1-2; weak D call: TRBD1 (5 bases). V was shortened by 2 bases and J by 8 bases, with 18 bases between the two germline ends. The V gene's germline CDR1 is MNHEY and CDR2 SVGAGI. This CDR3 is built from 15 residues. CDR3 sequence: CASSYTGTPGVGYTF. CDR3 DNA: TGTGCCAGCAGTTACACAGGAACGCCGGGGGTAGGCTACACCTTC.

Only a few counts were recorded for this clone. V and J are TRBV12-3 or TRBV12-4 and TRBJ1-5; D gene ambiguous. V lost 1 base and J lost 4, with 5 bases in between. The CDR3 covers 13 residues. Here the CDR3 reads CASSLGRNQPQHF. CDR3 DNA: TGTGCCAGCAGTTTAGGTCGGAATCAGCCCCAGCATTTT.

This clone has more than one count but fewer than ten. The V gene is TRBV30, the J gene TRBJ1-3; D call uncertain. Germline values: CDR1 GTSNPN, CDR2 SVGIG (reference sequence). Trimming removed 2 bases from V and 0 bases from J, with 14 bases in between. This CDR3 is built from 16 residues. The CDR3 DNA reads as TGTGCCTGGAGTACCCATCCTACCACCTCTGGAAACACCATATATTTT. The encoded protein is CAWSTHPTTSGNTIYF.

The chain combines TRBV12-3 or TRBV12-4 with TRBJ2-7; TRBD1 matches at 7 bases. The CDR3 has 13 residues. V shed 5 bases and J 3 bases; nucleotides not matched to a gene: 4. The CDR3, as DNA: TGTGCCAGCAGTCCGGGACAGAACTACGAGCAGTACTTC. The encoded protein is CASSPGQNYEQYF.

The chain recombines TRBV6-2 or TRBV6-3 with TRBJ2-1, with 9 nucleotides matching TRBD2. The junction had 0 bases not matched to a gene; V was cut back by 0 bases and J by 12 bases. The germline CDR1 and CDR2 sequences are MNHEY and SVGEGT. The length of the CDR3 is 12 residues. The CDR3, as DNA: TGTGCCAGCAGTTACTCGGGACTAGCGCAGTTCTTC. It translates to CASSYSGLAQFF.

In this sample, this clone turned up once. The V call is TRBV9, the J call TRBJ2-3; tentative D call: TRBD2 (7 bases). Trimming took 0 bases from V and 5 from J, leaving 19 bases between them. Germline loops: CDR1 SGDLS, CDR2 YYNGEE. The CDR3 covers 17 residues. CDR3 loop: CASSVATKGGAGDTQYF. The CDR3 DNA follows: TGTGCCAGCAGCGTAGCTACAAAAGGGGGGGCGGGAGATACGCAGTATTTT.

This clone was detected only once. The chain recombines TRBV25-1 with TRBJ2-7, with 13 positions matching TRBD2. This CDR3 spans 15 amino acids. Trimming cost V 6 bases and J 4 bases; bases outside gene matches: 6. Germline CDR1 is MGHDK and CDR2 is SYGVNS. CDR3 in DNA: TGTGCCAGCAGATCCCGACTAGCGGGGGGTTACGAGCAGTACTTC. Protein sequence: CASRSRLAGGYEQYF.

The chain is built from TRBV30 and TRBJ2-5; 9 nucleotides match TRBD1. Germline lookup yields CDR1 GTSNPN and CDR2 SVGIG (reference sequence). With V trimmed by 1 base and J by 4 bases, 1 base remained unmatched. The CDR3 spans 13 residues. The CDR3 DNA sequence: TGTGCCTGGAGTGGACAGGGGGGAGAGACCCAGTACTTC. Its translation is CAWSGQGGETQYF.

The CDR3 spells CAISAGAGGAFF. In nucleotides, the CDR3 is TGTGCCATCAGCGCAGGGGCGGGAGGAGCTTTCTTT. The chain is built from TRBV10-3 and TRBJ1-1, with D maybe TRBD1 (6 bases). Per the germline V gene, CDR1 is ENHRY and CDR2 is SYGVKD. The ends were cut back, 6 bases at V and 10 bases at J, with 15 bases in the middle. The CDR3 totals 12 residues.

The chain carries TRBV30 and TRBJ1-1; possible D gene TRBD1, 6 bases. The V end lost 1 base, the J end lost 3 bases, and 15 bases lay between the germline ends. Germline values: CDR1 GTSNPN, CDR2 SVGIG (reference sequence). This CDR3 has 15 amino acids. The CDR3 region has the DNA TGTGCCTGGAGTGGTGGTGCCAGGGGTTACACTGAAGCTTTCTTT. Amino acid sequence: CAWSGGARGYTEAFF.